This T cell receptor (beta chain) was sequenced for a study of T cells in Graves' hyperthyroidism and ophthalmopathy (dated by TCRdb to between 2018 and 2021). For context, the study as a whole: Peripheral blood samples were taken at the time of initial diagnosis, prior to any treatment. To identify distinguishing TCR V-J signatures, a discovery cohort of some 99 patients was used, comprising 43 with Graves' ophthalmopathy and approximately 57 with stable Graves' hyperthyroidism. An independent validation cohort of 18 to 20 hyperthyroidism patients and 15 or so patients who later progressed to ophthalmopathy tested prospective prediction of ophthalmopathy. The 75 to 100 discovery patients were randomly divided into training and test sets at a 7:3 ratio. The study also compared thyroid tissue and blood T-cell repertoires from roughly six Graves' hyperthyroidism patients. After blood sampling, hyperthyroidism patients were treated with methimazole at a starting dose of 30 mg daily, and ophthalmopathy patients were treated with high-dose intravenous methylprednisolone. The paper reports TCR Vbeta CDR3 sequencing of 130 to 150 peripheral blood samples: over 40 ophthalmopathy, 70 to 85 hyperthyroidism and approximately 17 progressor patients.

A word on this clonotype: No cognate antigen has been identified for it. No per-base quality is available; no much larger clone lies one base away.

From its cysteine to its phenylalanine, the CDR3 spans 15 amino acids. Only the CDR3 region is kept as DNA, spanning 45 bases read in frame from base 1. The germline V gene (reference sequence) supplies CDR1 DFQATT and CDR2 SNEGSKA. The junction carries 16 bases between V and J, which are trimmed by 6 bases and 4 bases respectively. What the research found in general, with its limitations: Sample size was not statistically predetermined, and blinding of investigators to group allocation was not performed. In validation, the model predicted progression to ophthalmopathy with about 71% sensitivity and roughly 75% specificity, a median of about 6 months before onset. A model built on a 13 V-J signature distinguished ophthalmopathy from stable hyperthyroidism, reaching 85% to 90% sensitivity and about 81% specificity in cross-validation and 80%/75% in testing. Most expanded thyroid clonotypes (frequency above 0.001) were also detected in blood, a finding suggesting that blood repertoires may reflect thyroid immune responses.

The TCR beta CDR3 regions were amplified from RNA transcripts. A first-round RT-PCR of the TCR CDR3 used the HTBI primer set with the Qiagen OneStep RT-PCR kit. The libraries were constructed in a second round of multiplex PCR and then size-selected and purified. Sequencing of the libraries was done on an Illumina HiSeq2000 using paired-end 100 bp reads. The study's processing was this. Raw data were processed with SOAPnuke, discarding reads with adapters, uncalled bases, mean Phred below 15, or no exact constant-primer or identifier match. High-quality paired reads were merged using COPE v1.2.5, and each unique nucleotide sequence was defined as a clonotype. MiTCR v1.1 was used to align clonotypes to the IMGT TRBV, TRBD and TRBJ reference segments. Analysis was restricted to V-J combinations with a frequency above 0.0001, which covered roughly 99% of repertoires. A TCS score was defined as the ratio between F50 (clonal expansion) and ExV (chaos), using BLOSUM62-based TCRdist between CDR3 peptides within each V-J. Welch's t-statistics and random forest reduced roughly 540 V-J features to about 12, which were used in a naive Bayes classifier (R e1071). TCRdb redid the processing of the public reads, applying fastp at Q25 and MiXCR, and retained in-frame beta chains. Each entry merges the rows of one CDR3 protein and shows their most common DNA and genes. The authors' filters were not applied to this entry. A total of 620,000 or so distinct CDR3 sequences appear in this sample, approximately 15% of them only once. Around 13% of the sample rests with the top ten.

Ophthalmopathy patients had moderately to severely active disease, with a Clinical Activity Score of 3 or more, a NOSPECS grade of 4 or more, and a disease duration of less than 3 months. The study excluded patients with uncontrolled infections, other autoimmune diseases, pregnancy or lactation. Diagnoses were based on clinical symptoms, serum thyroxine and TRAb, thyroid ultrasound and orbital computed tomography. PBMCs were isolated from roughly 10 ml of fresh peripheral blood by Ficoll-Paque density gradient centrifugation. Trizol reagent was used to extract total RNA, and RNA quality was then checked on an Agilent 2100 Bioanalyzer.

The source is a woman aged 45-60 years with Graves' ophthalmopathy. Here the chain combines TRBV20-1 and TRBJ2-6; D gene: possibly TRBD2, on 6 matching bases. Sequenced input: blood. For the CDR3, the sequence is CSARDFSRGANVLTF. Read as DNA, the sequence is TGCAGTGCCCGGGACTTCTCTAGGGGGGCCAACGTCCTGACTTTC.